The next 16 T cell receptor beta chains were all read from a single sample in a study of early T cells in non-severe SARS-CoV-2 infection. TCRdb re-derived calls from the 5' RACE reads in MiXCR, one entry per CDR3 protein. The sample shows more than 30,000 distinct CDR3 sequences, roughly 6.2% of them seen only once. Material: whole blood. These receptors originate from an adult who was a healthcare worker with PCR-confirmed SARS-CoV-2 infection or an uninfected control (not recorded which).

In its sample, this clonotype was seen many times. The rearrangement links TRBV29-1 to TRBJ1-1; TRBD1 might be the D (5 bases). The CDR3 is 14 amino acids. Per the germline V gene, CDR1 is SQVTM and CDR2 is ANQGSEA. Trimming took off 2 bases at V and 3 bases at J, with 13 bases between the two ends. The CDR3 region is CSVEYGATDTEAFF. CDR3 DNA: TGCAGCGTTGAATACGGGGCTACGGACACTGAAGCTTTCTTT.

This clonotype occurred many times. The gene calls are TRBV7-6 and TRBJ2-7, with TRBD1 matching 7 bases. Trimming took 5 bases from V and 2 from J; bases not matched to a gene: 3. Looked up from germline, CDR1 is SGHVS and CDR2 is FNYEAQ. The CDR3 has 13 amino acids. DNA for the CDR3: TGTGCCAGCAGCAGGGGACAGCCCTACGAGCAGTACTTC. Translation gives CASSRGQPYEQYF.

This sequence joins TRBV29-1 and TRBJ2-1, with D maybe TRBD1 (6 bases). Trimming shortened V by 5 bases and J by 4 bases, and 12 bases separated the two germline ends. Looked up from germline, CDR1 is SQVTM and CDR2 is ANQGSEA. The CDR3 contains 13 residues. The CDR3: CSVSTGQYNEQFF. In DNA form, the CDR3 reads TGCAGCGTTTCAACGGGACAATACAATGAGCAGTTCTTC.

This clonotype was picked up many times. This chain uses TRBV13 with TRBJ2-1, with TRBD1 matching 7 bases. The J segment lost 0 bases and the V segment lost 5 bases, leaving 4 bases of the junction unmatched. The CDR3 is made up of 15 amino acids. Germline lookup yields CDR1 PRHDT and CDR2 FYEKMQ (reference sequence). In DNA, the CDR3 is TGTGCCAGCAGCGTGGACAGGAGCTCCTACAATGAGCAGTTCTTC. This translates into CASSVDRSSYNEQFF.

This clonotype was recorded a few times. V usage is TRBV10-3 and J usage is TRBJ2-1; D unclear. CDR3 length: 13 amino acids. Germline values: CDR1 ENHRY, CDR2 SYGVKD. V was pared by 4 bases and J by 8 bases, with 12 bases between. CDR3 in DNA: TGTGCCATCAGTGGCTTTAGCACCCATGAGCAGTTCTTC. Translation gives CAISGFSTHEQFF.

The chain joins TRBV7-3 to TRBJ2-3, with TRBD2 identical over 10 bases. CDR3 length: 14 amino acids. From germline, CDR1 is SGHTA and CDR2 FQGTGA. V shed 6 bases, J shed 1 base, and the junction held 1 base outside the gene matches. The CDR3 loop reads CASRLAGGTDTQYF. For the CDR3, the DNA is TGTGCCAGCAGGCTAGCGGGGGGCACAGATACGCAGTATTTT. Supplemented by reference TRBV7-3 and TRBJ2-3, the full variable domain reads GAGVSQTPSNKVTEKGKYVELRCDPISGHTALYWYRQSLGQGPEFLIYFQGTGAADDSGLPNDRFFAVRPEGSVSTLKIQRTERGDSAVYLCASRLAGGTDTQYFGPGTRLTVL.

The table lists this clonotype with many counts. The chain recombines TRBV7-8 with TRBJ2-5; a weak D match, TRBD1 (6 bases). The V gene's germline CDR1 is SGHVS and CDR2 FQNEAQ. V was trimmed by 5 bases and J by 5 bases, leaving 18 bases between them. This CDR3 spans 15 amino acids. The chain's CDR3 is CASSEGVDLRETQYF. The CDR3 coding sequence is TGTGCCAGCAGCGAGGGGGTTGACCTGAGGGAGACCCAGTACTTC.

This chain joins TRBV6-5 and TRBJ1-5; possible D gene TRBD1, 5 bases. V dropped 4 bases and J dropped 3 bases, with 10 bases sitting between them. Germline CDR1 is MNHEY and CDR2 is SVGAGI. The CDR3 has 14 residues. This CDR3 reads CASSSGIDNQPQHF. CDR3 nucleotide sequence: TGTGCCAGCAGTTCAGGGATTGACAATCAGCCCCAGCATTTT.

Regarding this clonotype: A much bigger clone sits one base away, suggesting this may be a read error. This chain links TRBV18 with TRBJ2-7; TRBD2 is a possible D gene (6 bases). CDR3 size: 12 residues. Trimming pared 8 bases from V and 5 bases from J, leaving 13 bases between. Germline CDR1 and CDR2: KGHSH and LQKENI. The CDR3 DNA sequence: TGTGCCAGCGCCGATGGGACTCACGAGCAGTACTTC. Translated, it gives CASADGTHEQYF. The whole variable domain, remainder taken from reference TRBV18 and TRBJ2-7, is NAGVMQNPRHLVRRRGQEARLRCSPMKGHSHVYWYRQLPEEGLKFMVYLQKENIIDESGMPKERFSAEFPKEGPSILRIQQVVRGDSAAYFCASADGTHEQYFGPGTRLTVT.

This clonotype was detected a few times. The V gene is TRBV7-8, the J gene TRBJ1-2; D perhaps matches TRBD1 (6 bases). The V end lost 5 bases, the J end lost 8 bases, and 15 bases lay between the germline ends. The CDR3 runs 13 residues. Germline lookup yields CDR1 SGHVS and CDR2 FQNEAQ. This CDR3 is CASSSLGAEGYTF. The CDR3 DNA reads as TGTGCCAGCAGCAGCCTGGGGGCGGAGGGCTACACCTTC.

For this clonotype: This may be a read error: a much more frequent sequence differs by one nucleotide. The V gene is TRBV7-8, the J gene TRBJ2-1; D gene unclear. This CDR3 comprises 11 residues. From germline, CDR1 is SGHVS and CDR2 FQNEAQ. CDR3: CVSSRRNEQFF. In nucleotides, the CDR3 is TGTGTCAGCAGCCGTCGCAATGAGCAGTTCTTC.

This clonotype was observed many times. The V and J genes are TRBV3-1 and TRBJ2-3, with D uncertain. The CDR3 has 15 amino acids. The V end lost 0 bases, the J end lost 6 bases, and 13 bases lay between the germline ends. Germline CDR1 is LGHDT and CDR2 is YNNKEL (reference sequence). The CDR3: CASSQDPSGPDTQYF. The CDR3 DNA reads as TGTGCCAGCAGCCAAGATCCCTCTGGGCCGGATACGCAGTATTTT.

This clonotype was observed many times. V and J are TRBV6-1 and TRBJ2-3; TRBD1 or TRBD2 may be the D gene (6 bases each). V was cut by 8 bases and J by 6 bases, with 21 bases left in between. The CDR3 extends over 15 amino acids. Germline values: CDR1 MNHNS, CDR2 SASEGT. CDR3 coding DNA: TGTGCCAGCGGGTTGGGGGGCCGTACCCCGGATACGCAGTATTTT. It translates to CASGLGGRTPDTQYF.

In its sample, this clonotype was seen a few times. CDR3 protein: CASSQDGTAYEKLFF. The CDR3 region has the DNA TGTGCCAGCAGCCAAGATGGGACAGCTTATGAAAAACTGTTTTTT. The chain recombines TRBV4-2 with TRBJ1-4; the match to TRBD1 covers 7 bases. CDR1 and CDR2 (germline): LGHNA, YNFKEQ. The ends lost 0 bases at V and 6 bases at J; junction bases unmatched: 4. The CDR3 consists of 15 residues.

This clonotype occurred many times. The V gene is TRBV6-5, the J gene TRBJ1-5; TRBD1 aligns across 9 bases. The CDR3 covers 15 residues. With 6 bases clipped from V and 4 bases from J, the junction kept 7 bases outside the gene matches. Germline V gene sequence: CDR1 MNHEY, CDR2 SVGAGI. The CDR3 DNA is TGTGCCAGCAGCAGATACGGGACAGGGAATCAGCCCCAGCATTTT. As protein: CASSRYGTGNQPQHF.

The J gene is TRBJ1-6, the V gene TRBV7-2; a weak D match, TRBD1 (6 bases). Germline V gives CDR1 SGHTA, CDR2 FQGNSA. V was pared by 5 bases and J by 3 bases, with 11 bases between. CDR3 size: 15 residues. The CDR3 sequence is CASSRGGVYNSPLHF. CDR3 DNA: TGTGCCAGCAGCCGAGGGGGGGTCTATAATTCACCCCTCCACTTT.